One T cell receptor (beta chain) is described in this entry. Its cognate antigen is unknown. TCRdb re-called the 5' RACE reads with MiXCR, one entry per CDR3 protein. Of 350,000 to 450,000 distinct CDR3 sequences in the sample, under 15% were seen once. The source of the sample is a study of T-cell memory formation after mild COVID-19. Regarding the study as a whole: Clones that contracted from day 15 to 85 had balanced CD4/CD8; later expanders were CD4+ biased. CD4+ contracting clones lay mainly in CM and EM, CD8+ ones in EMRA.

V lost 6 bases, J lost 6 bases, and 14 bases lay in between. CDR1 SNHLY and CDR2 FYNNEI come from the germline V gene. The CDR3 extends over 14 amino acids. This TCR derives from a man aged 18 to 29 who had mild COVID-19 (a few samples of this study predate the infection). Cell type and time point are not known. V and J are TRBV2 and TRBJ2-2; perhaps TRBD1 as D (5 bases). The sequenced material came from PBMCs or a T cell subset sorted from them (not recorded which). The CDR3 coding sequence is TGTGCCAGCAGCGGCCAGGGCATCTCCGGGGAGCTGTTTTTT. Encoded protein: CASSGQGISGELFF.